One and the same sample provided the 21 T cell receptor beta chains below, sequenced in a study. TCRdb reprocessed the reads via MiXCR and lists one record per CDR3 protein. The table shows about 7,100 distinct CDR3 sequences, with roughly 32% occurring only once. The sample was blood. Source of these receptors: a human donor.

This clonotype is labeled as medium-sized. The rearrangement links TRBV30 to TRBJ1-2, with D uncertain. The V gene lost 0 bases and the J gene lost 1 base, with 6 bases spanning the gap. The length of the CDR3 is 13 residues. Germline lookup yields CDR1 GTSNPN and CDR2 SVGIG (reference sequence). For the CDR3, the DNA is TGTGCCTGGAGTGTGGGCAGTAACTATGGCTACACCTTC. Protein product: CAWSVGSNYGYTF.

This clonotype rates as medium-sized. This chain uses TRBV29-1 with TRBJ1-1; D may be TRBD1 (5 bases). In germline, CDR1 is SQVTM, CDR2 ANQGSEA. The CDR3 sequence is 13 residues long. The ends were cut back, 6 bases at V and 0 bases at J, with 11 bases in the middle. The CDR3 region has the DNA TGCAGCGTCTTTTGGGGCTTGAACACTGAAGCTTTCTTT. It specifies CSVFWGLNTEAFF.

This clonotype was counted at least ten times. The J gene is TRBJ1-1, the V gene TRBV18, with 8 nucleotides matching TRBD1. Germline V gene lookup returns CDR1 KGHSH and CDR2 LQKENI. With 4 bases clipped from V and 5 bases from J, the junction kept 6 bases outside the gene matches. The CDR3 sequence is 14 residues long. DNA of the CDR3: TGTGCCAGCTCACAACCGGACAGGGCAACTGAAGCTTTCTTT. This translates into CASSQPDRATEAFF.

By share, this clonotype ranks as medium-sized. V is TRBV14 and J is TRBJ1-1, with D tentatively TRBD1 (6 bases). The germline gives CDR1 SGHDN, CDR2 FVKESK. The ends were cut back, 3 bases at V and 5 bases at J, with 13 bases in the middle. CDR3 length equals 14 residues. CDR3 sequence: CASSHLKGVTEAFF. The CDR3 region has the DNA TGTGCCAGCAGCCACCTCAAGGGGGTTACTGAAGCTTTCTTT.

In its sample, this clonotype is medium-sized. At one end the junction does not follow the germline gene, possibly because of a read error. The chain links TRBV29-1 to TRBJ2-1; a weak D match, TRBD2 (6 bases). Germline-derived CDR1 and CDR2 are SQVTM and ANQGSEA. The CDR3 covers 13 residues. CDR3 nucleotide sequence: TGCAGCGTTGAAGGGAGCGGGTTGGGTGAGCAGCTCTTC. Amino acid sequence: CSVEGSGLGEQLF.

The J gene is TRBJ2-5, the V gene TRBV27, with D uncertain. There are 14 residues in the CDR3. Germline lookup yields CDR1 MNHEY and CDR2 SMNVEV (reference sequence). V dropped 2 bases and J dropped 4 bases, with 11 bases sitting between them. The CDR3 loop is CASSLQETGETQYF. The CDR3 DNA sequence: TGTGCCAGCAGTTTACAGGAGACGGGAGAGACCCAGTACTTC.

This clonotype ranks as medium-sized. V usage is TRBV4-2 and J usage is TRBJ1-4; TRBD1 agrees at 7 bases. CDR3 length equals 15 residues. CDR1 and CDR2 from the germline V gene are LGHNA and YNFKEQ. The ends lost 5 bases at V and 4 bases at J; junction bases unmatched: 7. The CDR3 here is CASSNPGQYNEKLFF. The CDR3 DNA reads TGTGCCAGCAGCAACCCGGGACAGTATAATGAAAAACTGTTTTTT.

This chain connects TRBV18 to TRBJ1-2; maybe TRBD1 (6 bases). V lost 2 bases to trimming and J lost 8 bases, with 15 bases between them. From germline, CDR1 is KGHSH and CDR2 LQKENI. The CDR3 extends over 14 amino acids. Here the CDR3 DNA reads TGTGCCAGCTCACCAGCGGACAGAATCGGCGGCTACACCTTC. This encodes CASSPADRIGGYTF.

By share, this clonotype counts as medium-sized (0.01 to 0.1%). This rearrangement joins TRBV4-2 to TRBJ2-2, with 10 nucleotides matching TRBD2. The CDR3 has 17 residues. The ends lost 3 bases at V and 2 bases at J; junction bases unmatched: 6. Germline V lookup: CDR1 LGHNA, CDR2 YNFKEQ. CDR3 sequence reads: CASSHSGLAANTGELFF. CDR3 DNA sequence: TGTGCCAGCAGCCATTCCGGACTAGCGGCTAACACCGGGGAGCTGTTTTTT.

This clonotype is medium-sized. The J gene is TRBJ1-4, the V gene TRBV29-1, with 8 bases fitting TRBD1. This CDR3 is built from 13 residues. V shed 3 bases, J shed 4 bases, and the junction held 1 base outside the gene matches. Germline assignment: CDR1 SQVTM and CDR2 ANQGSEA. The DNA for the CDR3 is TGCAGCGTTGATGGACAGGGTAATGAAAAACTGTTTTTT. It codes for CSVDGQGNEKLFF.

The V call is TRBV20-1, the J call TRBJ1-5, with D possibly being TRBD1 (5 bases). CDR3 size: 14 residues. In germline, CDR1 is DFQATT, CDR2 SNEGSKA (reference sequence). The ends were cut back, 4 bases at V and 6 bases at J, with 16 bases in the middle. The CDR3, as DNA: TGCAGTGCTAAAGATGGGGGTGCCGGTCAGCCCCAGCATTTT. Its translation is CSAKDGGAGQPQHF.

This clonotype was seen many times. The chain couples TRBV20-1 to TRBJ1-1; perhaps TRBD1 as D (5 bases). CDR1 and CDR2 (germline): DFQATT, SNEGSKA (reference sequence). The V end lost 3 bases, the J end lost 8 bases, and 16 bases lay between the germline ends. The length of the CDR3 is 13 residues. The CDR3 region is CSASRVVGAEAFF. Written as DNA, the CDR3 is TGCAGTGCTAGTCGGGTAGTTGGGGCAGAAGCTTTCTTT.

Relative to its sample, this clonotype is medium-sized. CDR3 in DNA: TGTGCCTGGAGTATCATCAGGGCTGGCTACACCTTC. Protein sequence: CAWSIIRAGYTF. V usage is TRBV30 and J usage is TRBJ1-2; possible D gene TRBD1, 5 bases. Trimming cost V 2 bases and J 7 bases, with 11 bases left between them. The CDR3 loop spans 12 amino acids. Germline CDR1 GTSNPN, CDR2 SVGIG (reference sequence).

With regard to this clonotype: Just one base apart from a much larger clone, this may be a read error. The rearrangement links TRBV29-1 to TRBJ1-1; TRBD1 aligns across 9 bases. Germline loops: CDR1 SQVTM, CDR2 ANQGSEA. There are 13 residues in the CDR3. J was trimmed by 0 bases and V by 8 bases; bases with no gene match: 4. The CDR3: CSSRTGVNTEAFF. The CDR3 coding sequence is TGCAGCTCAAGGACAGGGGTGAACACTGAAGCTTTCTTT.

The chain uses TRBV29-1 and TRBJ1-1; possible D gene TRBD1, 5 bases. The CDR3 is made up of 12 amino acids. Germline-derived CDR1 and CDR2 are SQVTM and ANQGSEA. V was pared by 0 bases and J by 4 bases, with 6 bases between. The CDR3 nucleotides read TGCAGCGTTGAAGATGGGGGCACTGAAGCTTTCTTT. Translated: CSVEDGGTEAFF.

The chain has TRBV20-1 and TRBJ2-1, with D perhaps TRBD2 (6 bases). Germline lookup yields CDR1 DFQATT and CDR2 SNEGSKA (reference sequence). The CDR3 loop spans 15 amino acids. With 8 bases removed from V and 7 bases from J, the gap between germline ends came to 24 bases. This CDR3 reads CSSISGAMEGNEQFF. For the CDR3, the DNA is TGCAGTTCGATAAGCGGCGCCATGGAGGGTAATGAGCAGTTCTTC.

Within the sample, this clonotype is medium-sized (0.01 to 0.1%). The chain recombines TRBV29-1 with TRBJ2-5, with D perhaps assigned TRBD1 or TRBD2 (5 bases each). Looked up from germline, CDR1 is SQVTM and CDR2 is ANQGSEA. This CDR3 is 13 amino acids long. V lost 3 bases and J 5 bases, leaving 13 bases between the germline ends. The CDR3 DNA reads TGCAGCGTTGAGGGGACGGTCGACGAGACCCAGTACTTC. It yields the protein CSVEGTVDETQYF.

This clonotype was observed once. The J gene is TRBJ1-1, the V gene TRBV29-1; 8 bases are a match to TRBD1. The CDR3 has 13 residues. Trimming at V came to 5 bases and at J to 1 base, leaving 3 bases not matched to a gene. Germline values: CDR1 SQVTM, CDR2 ANQGSEA. CDR3 amino acids: CSVLTGANTEAFF. In DNA form, the CDR3 reads TGCAGCGTTTTGACAGGGGCGAACACTGAAGCTTTCTTT.

The gene calls are TRBV29-1 and TRBJ1-2; no reliable D call. Trimming took 8 bases from V and 8 from J, leaving 15 bases between them. The CDR3 runs to 11 residues. Germline V lookup: CDR1 SQVTM, CDR2 ANQGSEA. For the CDR3, the DNA is TGCAGCCAAGACGCCCCCGAGGGCTACACCTTC. As protein: CSQDAPEGYTF.

This clonotype occurred a few times. The V call is TRBV29-1, the J call TRBJ2-5; TRBD1 agrees at 9 bases. The ends lost 6 bases at V and 10 bases at J; junction bases unmatched: 21. CDR3 length: 16 amino acids. In germline, CDR1 is SQVTM, CDR2 ANQGSEA. This CDR3 is CSVLTYNRGRRVIQYF. The CDR3 DNA sequence: TGCAGCGTGCTAACCTACAACAGGGGGCGCCGGGTAATCCAGTACTTC.

This clonotype was counted ten times or more. The chain links TRBV4-2 to TRBJ1-2, with a tentative D call TRBD1 (5 bases). V lost 0 bases and J 2 bases, leaving 7 bases between the germline ends. CDR1 and CDR2 (germline): LGHNA, YNFKEQ. The CDR3 contains 14 residues. The CDR3 DNA reads as TGTGCCAGCAGCCAAGAGGGGGGGAACTATGGCTACACCTTC. As protein: CASSQEGGNYGYTF.